This TCR beta chain was profiled in a study of blood T cells in healthy people across ages. Overall study results and limits: Comparison with aged donors showed that long-lived donors had more naive CD4+ cells and higher diversity.

Each donor's blood draw was 8.5 to 10 milliliters of peripheral blood. In its sample, this clonotype was seen a few times. Antigen unknown. Next came a second PCR, run for roughly 6 to 11 cycles, which used a sample-barcoded 5' primer along with a J-beta primer mix. Unique molecular identifiers of 12 random nucleotides labeled each cDNA. TCRdb analysed the 5' RACE reads with MiXCR anew, one entry per CDR3 protein. The sample lists about 2 million distinct CDR3 sequences; just under 50% were seen once. Material for sequencing was blood. This receptor was taken from a woman in her 40s in good health.

DNA for the CDR3: TGTGCCAGCAGTTGGACTAGCGGCTACGAGCAGTACTTC. This translates into CASSWTSGYEQYF. The rearrangement links TRBV5-5 to TRBJ2-5; 10 nucleotides agree with TRBD2. The end of the DNA aligns better with TRBJ2-7, so the J call may be wrong. From germline, CDR1 is SGHKS and CDR2 YYEKEE (reference sequence). This CDR3 region has 13 residues.